These 21 T cell receptor beta chains share one sample of origin, sequenced in a study of blood T cells in healthy people across ages. A second PCR, run for about 7 to 12 cycles, used a sample-barcoded 5' primer plus a J-beta primer mix. TCRdb itself ran the 5' RACE reads through MiXCR, one entry per CDR3 protein. The data contain roughly 1.9 million distinct CDR3 sequences, about 39% of them seen just once; the ten biggest clones take up 23%. Sequencing was carried out using blood. Receptors originate from a human donor in good health.

The V and J genes are TRBV20-1 and TRBJ2-7; TRBD2 might be the D (6 bases). This CDR3 comprises 13 residues. V dropped 3 bases and J dropped 3 bases, with 12 bases sitting between them. The germline V gene encodes CDR1 DFQATT and CDR2 SNEGSKA (reference sequence). CDR3 DNA: TGCAGTGCTAGGGGACTTGGCTACTACGAGCAGTACTTC. As protein: CSARGLGYYEQYF.

The chain couples TRBV10-3 to TRBJ2-7; 9 bases align to TRBD1. The CDR3 has 12 residues. Germline assignment: CDR1 ENHRY and CDR2 SYGVKD. The V segment lost 6 bases and the J segment 5 bases; nucleotides outside the gene matches: 2. CDR3 region: CAIRGQGHEQYF. In nucleotides, the CDR3 is TGTGCCATCAGGGGACAGGGCCACGAGCAGTACTTC.

This chain links TRBV7-6 with TRBJ1-1; 9 positions agree with TRBD1. V lost 3 bases and J lost 6; bases outside the gene matches: 8. There are 15 residues in the CDR3. Germline V gene lookup returns CDR1 SGHVS and CDR2 FNYEAQ. For the CDR3, the DNA is TGTGCCAGCAGCTTCAACAGGGGGCGATTCGCTGAAGCTTTCTTT. Protein sequence: CASSFNRGRFAEAFF.

The chain couples TRBV20-1 to TRBJ2-5; 9 bases are a match to TRBD2. The CDR3 spans 14 residues. The V and J ends lost 3 bases and 11 bases, in that order; junction bases with no gene match: 13. Germline values: CDR1 DFQATT, CDR2 SNEGSKA (reference sequence). CDR3 DNA: TGCAGTGCTAGGGGGACTAGCACCCACAATGAGCAGTACTTC. It codes for CSARGTSTHNEQYF.

The chain links TRBV12-3 or TRBV12-4 to TRBJ2-1; D perhaps matches TRBD1 (6 bases). The CDR3 totals 13 residues. V was trimmed by 6 bases and J by 5 bases, leaving 11 bases between them. The CDR3: CASRPTGNNEQFF. The CDR3 nucleotides are TGTGCCAGCAGACCAACAGGGAACAATGAGCAGTTCTTC.

Many counts were recorded for this clonotype. The chain uses TRBV7-9 and TRBJ2-5; D ambiguous. The V end was cut by 2 bases, the J end by 3 bases, with 4 bases between. The germline gives CDR1 SEHNR, CDR2 FQNEAQ (reference sequence). The CDR3 loop spans 12 amino acids. For the CDR3, the DNA is TGTGCCAGCAGCTTACAGAAAGAGACCCAGTACTTC. Translated: CASSLQKETQYF. Combining the CDR3 with reference TRBV7-9 and TRBJ2-5 gives the whole variable domain DTGVSQNPRHKITKRGQNVTFRCDPISEHNRLYWYRQTLGQGPEFLTYFQNEAQLEKSRLLSDRFSAERPKGSFSTLEIQRTEQGDSAMYLCASSLQKETQYFGPGTRLLVL.

The chain joins TRBV14 to TRBJ2-7, with D unresolved. The CDR3 is 16 residues long. Trimming removed 2 bases at V and 5 bases at J, with 19 bases between. Germline values: CDR1 SGHDN, CDR2 FVKESK. CDR3 bases: TGTGCCAGCAGCCAATCCCGCGGAGCCTTCTTAAACGAGCAGTACTTC. Protein: CASSQSRGAFLNEQYF.

CDR3 in amino acids: CASRFGNRPETQYF. The CDR3 coding sequence is TGTGCCAGCCGTTTCGGGAATAGACCGGAGACCCAGTACTTC. V gene TRBV7-9 combines with J gene TRBJ2-5, with D perhaps TRBD2 (5 bases). The CDR3 totals 14 residues. Trimming cost V 8 bases and J 5 bases, with 18 bases left between them. CDR1 and CDR2 (germline): SEHNR, FQNEAQ (reference sequence).

For this clonotype: One end of the junction does not line up with germline, which may come from a read error. The CDR3 DNA reads as TGTGTCAGCAGCCAAGGCCGCGGGGGGCCCTACGAGCAGTACTTC. Translated, it gives CVSSQGRGGPYEQYF. The rearrangement links TRBV4-2 to TRBJ2-4; 8 bases agree with TRBD2. The DNA end lines up better with TRBJ2-7; the J call may be wrong. CDR1 and CDR2 (germline): LGHNA, YNFKEQ. This CDR3 has 15 amino acids.

The chain is built from TRBV7-2 and TRBJ1-1, with D unresolved. With 5 bases removed from V and 0 bases from J, the gap between germline ends came to 10 bases. The CDR3 is 14 amino acids. Germline values: CDR1 SGHTA, CDR2 FQGNSA. DNA of the CDR3: TGTGCCAGCAGCCCTTTTGGGGTGAACACTGAAGCTTTCTTT. As protein: CASSPFGVNTEAFF.

V usage is TRBV7-2 and J usage is TRBJ1-3; D call uncertain. The CDR3 covers 16 residues. Trimming shortened V by 5 bases and J by 0 bases, and 14 bases separated the two germline ends. Germline V gives CDR1 SGHTA, CDR2 FQGNSA. The DNA for the CDR3 is TGTGCCAGCAGCCCGCCCGGGTCCGCCTCTGGAAACACCATATATTTT. Protein sequence: CASSPPGSASGNTIYF.

This clonotype came up a few times. The chain carries TRBV25-1 and TRBJ1-2; D may be TRBD1 (6 bases). V shed 3 bases and J shed 3 bases, with 11 bases lying between them. Per the germline V gene, CDR1 is MGHDK and CDR2 is SYGVNS. The CDR3 extends over 14 amino acids. CDR3 in DNA: TGTGCCAGCAGTGACCTGGGGGCTGACTATGGCTACACCTTC. It codes for CASSDLGADYGYTF.

In this sample, this clonotype turned up many times. The chain links TRBV6-6 to TRBJ2-5, with TRBD1 identical over 8 bases. CDR1 is MNHNY, CDR2 SVGAGI, per germline (reference sequence). The CDR3 extends over 14 amino acids. V gave up 6 bases and J gave up 5 bases; unmatched junction bases: 8. This CDR3 reads CASRIQGDRETQYF. CDR3 nucleotides: TGTGCCAGCAGAATACAGGGGGATCGGGAGACCCAGTACTTC.

The chain is built from TRBV7-2 and TRBJ2-6; D gene unclear. Germline CDR1 is SGHTA and CDR2 is FQGNSA. The CDR3 sequence is 15 residues long. V lost 4 bases to trimming and J lost 2 bases, with 9 bases between them. The CDR3 nucleotides are TGTGCCAGCAGCTCCGGATTTACTGGGGCCAACGTCCTGACTTTC. Translation gives CASSSGFTGANVLTF.

This clonotype showed up just a few times. This sequence joins TRBV29-1 and TRBJ1-2, with 10 bases that match TRBD1. The length of the CDR3 is 14 residues. Looked up from germline, CDR1 is SQVTM and CDR2 is ANQGSEA. The trim removed 4 bases at V and 6 bases at J, leaving 8 bases unmatched. As DNA, the CDR3 is TGCAGCGTTGTGGGGGACAGGGGCTATAATGGCTACACCTTC. It is translated as CSVVGDRGYNGYTF.

The V and J genes are TRBV12-3 or TRBV12-4 and TRBJ2-3; 8 nucleotides agree with TRBD1. The CDR3 loop spans 15 amino acids. The trim removed 8 bases at V and 3 bases at J, leaving 10 bases unmatched. The CDR3 DNA is TGTGCCAGCTCTGCTACAGGGGGGAAAACAGATACGCAGTATTTT. It codes for CASSATGGKTDTQYF.

The chain joins TRBV20-1 to TRBJ2-5; a possible D gene is TRBD1 (5 bases). This CDR3 has 13 residues. The V and J ends lost 3 bases and 11 bases respectively, with 19 bases between them. Germline V lookup: CDR1 DFQATT, CDR2 SNEGSKA (reference sequence). The CDR3 spells CSASSGGLRQQYF. In nucleotides, the CDR3 is TGCAGTGCTAGTTCAGGCGGTCTACGACAGCAGTACTTC.

This sequence joins TRBV11-1 and TRBJ2-5; weak D call: TRBD2 (5 bases). Trimming took 4 bases from V and 1 from J, leaving 22 bases between them. The CDR3 has 18 amino acids. Looked up from germline, CDR1 is SGHAT and CDR2 is FQDESV (reference sequence). In nucleotides, the CDR3 is TGTGCCAGCAGCTCCGAAACGGGAATAACGGACCCCCAAGAGACCCAGTACTTC. This codes for CASSSETGITDPQETQYF.

This clonotype was observed a handful of times. The chain employs TRBV4-3 and TRBJ1-6; D not certain. CDR3 length: 16 amino acids. The germline CDR1 and CDR2 sequences are LGHNA and YSLEER. V dropped 0 bases and J dropped 8 bases, with 14 bases sitting between them. The CDR3 sequence: CASSQDEYGPDSPLHF. The CDR3, as DNA: TGCGCCAGCAGCCAAGACGAGTACGGGCCTGATTCACCCCTCCACTTT.

Note on this clonotype: A much larger clone lies one base from this, so it may be a read error. The rearrangement links TRBV12-3 or TRBV12-4 to TRBJ1-2; 11 nucleotides line up with TRBD1. The junction had 3 bases not matched to a gene; V was cut back by 6 bases and J by 6 bases. The CDR3 covers 13 residues. The CDR3 is CASSRTGGNGYTF. The CDR3 DNA follows: TGTGCCAGCAGCCGGACAGGGGGCAATGGCTACACCTTC.

The V and J genes are TRBV2 and TRBJ2-1; 12 bases fit TRBD2. J lost 9 bases, V lost 1 base, and 4 bases had no gene match. Germline V gene lookup returns CDR1 SNHLY and CDR2 FYNNEI. This CDR3 is 15 amino acids long. The CDR3 reads CASSEEASGGAEQFF. CDR3 coding DNA: TGTGCCAGCAGTGAAGAGGCTAGCGGGGGGGCTGAGCAGTTCTTC.